The clone carrying this TCR beta chain was counted ten times or more. At one boundary the junction diverges from the germline segment, which might be a read error. The source material, RNA transcripts, was used to amplify TCR beta CDR3 regions. Using the HTBI primer set, a first-round RT-PCR was run on the TCR CDR3. TCRdb recomputed calls from the multiplex PCR reads with MiXCR, one row per CDR3 protein. This table has roughly 710,000 distinct CDR3 sequences, approximately 40% appearing once. CDR1 is SGHRS, CDR2 YFSETQ, per germline. The CDR3 is made up of 12 amino acids. The sample originates from a study of T cells in Graves' hyperthyroidism and ophthalmopathy.

Source material: blood. This TCR derives from a woman aged 40 to 50 with Graves' hyperthyroidism. The rearrangement links TRBV5-1 to TRBJ1-1; tentatively, D is TRBD1 (5 bases). The CDR3 protein is CASSLGPGEAFF. As DNA, the CDR3 is TGTGCCAGCAGCTTAGGTCCAGGGGAAGCTTTCTTT.